These T cell receptor beta chains were read from a single sample in a study of blood T cells in healthy people across ages. Each CDR3 protein gets one entry after TCRdb re-called the 5' RACE reads with MiXCR. The sample includes about 1.6 million distinct CDR3 sequences, 30% to 40% of them seen just once. Material for sequencing was blood. The origin of the receptors is a woman aged 30 to 39 in good health. The CDR3 runs from the conserved cysteine through the conserved F or W. The order of the fields is V gene, clone size, J gene, D gene, CDR3 DNA, CDR3 protein. D genes are given only for firm matches. Clone sizes are given selectively: once, few, many, or a class where the clone is expanded.

V gene: TRBV18
clone size: -
J gene: TRBJ1-3
D gene: -
CDR3 DNA: TGTGCCAGCTCACCACAGCCTTACTCTGGAAACACCATATATTTT
CDR3 protein: CASSPQPYSGNTIYF

V gene: TRBV6-4
clone size: -
J gene: TRBJ1-2
D gene: -
CDR3 DNA: TGTGCCAGCAGTGAAAACCTTATGGGCTATGGCTACACCTTC
CDR3 protein: CASSENLMGYGYTF

V gene: TRBV5-1
clone size: few
J gene: TRBJ2-5
D gene: TRBD2
CDR3 DNA: TGCGCCAGCAACAGCGGGAGGGCCCTGGAGACCCAGTACTTC
CDR3 protein: CASNSGRALETQYF

V gene: TRBV9
clone size: -
J gene: TRBJ2-3
D gene: TRBD2
CDR3 DNA: TGTGCCAGCAGCGTAAATACGGGGGGAAGAAGCACAGATACGCAGTATTTT
CDR3 protein: CASSVNTGGRSTDTQYF

V gene: TRBV12-3/TRBV12-4
clone size: -
J gene: TRBJ2-7
D gene: -
CDR3 DNA: TGTGCCAGCAGTTGGGTGTCTCCGGGCGAGCAGTACTTC
CDR3 protein: CASSWVSPGEQYF

V gene: TRBV9
clone size: -
J gene: TRBJ2-7
D gene: TRBD1
CDR3 DNA: TGTGCCAGCAGCCCAGGGGGCTTCCCCTGGGAGCAGTACTTC
CDR3 protein: CASSPGGFPWEQYF

V gene: TRBV5-1
clone size: -
J gene: TRBJ2-7
D gene: -
CDR3 DNA: TGCGCCAGCAGCTTGGGTGGCCATAGGTACGAGCAGTACTTC
CDR3 protein: CASSLGGHRYEQYF

V gene: TRBV7-3
clone size: -
J gene: TRBJ2-3
D gene: -
CDR3 DNA: TGTGCCAGCAGCTTACGGCGGGGGCCCACAGATACGCAGTATTTT
CDR3 protein: CASSLRRGPTDTQYF

V gene: TRBV5-1
clone size: -
J gene: TRBJ2-5
D gene: -
CDR3 DNA: TGCGCCAGCAGCTGGAGTAGAGGAAATACCCAAGAGACCCAGTACTTC
CDR3 protein: CASSWSRGNTQETQYF

V gene: TRBV6-2/TRBV6-3
clone size: -
J gene: TRBJ2-7
D gene: -
CDR3 DNA: TGTGCCAGCAGTTACTTGGCAACGGGGTACGAGCAGTACTTC
CDR3 protein: CASSYLATGYEQYF

V gene: TRBV3-1
clone size: -
J gene: TRBJ1-2
D gene: -
CDR3 DNA: TGTGCCAGCAGCCCCGGCCCCTTAGGCTATGGCTACACCTTC
CDR3 protein: CASSPGPLGYGYTF

V gene: TRBV20-1
clone size: -
J gene: TRBJ1-2
D gene: TRBD1
CDR3 DNA: TGCAGTGCTACGCCCCCCGGACAGGGCTCGGTTGGCTACACCTTC
CDR3 protein: CSATPPGQGSVGYTF

V gene: TRBV7-7
clone size: -
J gene: TRBJ2-5
D gene: TRBD2
CDR3 DNA: TGTGCCAGCAGCTTATCGGGGGGGCTGGAGACCCAGTACTTC
CDR3 protein: CASSLSGGLETQYF

V gene: TRBV12-3/TRBV12-4
clone size: -
J gene: TRBJ2-2
D gene: TRBD1
CDR3 DNA: TGTGCCAGCAGTTCTAGGGACAGGGGAAGTGGCGGGGAGCTGTTTTTT
CDR3 protein: CASSSRDRGSGGELFF

V gene: TRBV7-9
clone size: once
J gene: TRBJ2-1
D gene: TRBD2
CDR3 DNA: TGTGCCAGCAGCCGCCCGGGGACTAGGATCCTGGTTGAGCAGTTCTTC
CDR3 protein: CASSRPGTRILVEQFF

V gene: TRBV7-8
clone size: few
J gene: TRBJ2-1
D gene: TRBD2
CDR3 DNA: TGTGCCAGCAGCTCCGGGACTAGCGCGGACAGTGAGCAGTTCTTC
CDR3 protein: CASSSGTSADSEQFF

V gene: TRBV27
clone size: -
J gene: TRBJ1-5
D gene: -
CDR3 DNA: TGTGCCAGTAGTCCAGGGCTTGGTAACAATCAGCCCCAGCATTTT
CDR3 protein: CASSPGLGNNQPQHF

V gene: TRBV27
clone size: -
J gene: TRBJ1-6
D gene: -
CDR3 DNA: TGTGCCAGCAGTTTCGGGGGCAACTCCTATAATTCACCCCTCCACTTT
CDR3 protein: CASSFGGNSYNSPLHF

V gene: TRBV10-3
clone size: -
J gene: TRBJ1-1
D gene: -
CDR3 DNA: TGTGCCATCAGTGAAGAACGTCAGGGTGAAGCTTTCTTT
CDR3 protein: CAISEERQGEAFF

V gene: TRBV12-3/TRBV12-4
clone size: few
J gene: TRBJ2-6
D gene: TRBD1
CDR3 DNA: TGTGCCAGCAGTTCCTCGCCGGGACAGGGTGGGTCTGGGGCCAACGTCCTGACTTTC
CDR3 protein: CASSSSPGQGGSGANVLTF

V gene: TRBV20-1
clone size: few
J gene: TRBJ2-5
D gene: -
CDR3 DNA: TGCAGTGCTAATATTTACCAAGAGACCCAGTACTTC
CDR3 protein: CSANIYQETQYF

V gene: TRBV11-2
clone size: few
J gene: TRBJ2-7
D gene: TRBD2
CDR3 DNA: TGTGCCAGCAGCTTAGAGGGACTAGCCTACGAGCAGTACTTC
CDR3 protein: CASSLEGLAYEQYF

V gene: TRBV3-1
clone size: few
J gene: TRBJ2-7
D gene: -
CDR3 DNA: TGTGCCAGCAGCTATAGGACGGGGACCGGGGAGCAGTACTTC
CDR3 protein: CASSYRTGTGEQYF

V gene: TRBV5-5
clone size: few
J gene: TRBJ2-3
D gene: -
CDR3 DNA: TGTGCCAGCAGCTTCGGTGACATCTTAGACACAGATACGCAGTATTTT
CDR3 protein: CASSFGDILDTDTQYF

V gene: TRBV20-1
clone size: -
J gene: TRBJ1-5
D gene: -
CDR3 DNA: TGCAGTGCTAGAGGAGGGGCGCGGCAGCCCCAGCATTTT
CDR3 protein: CSARGGARQPQHF

V gene: TRBV20-1
clone size: few
J gene: TRBJ2-1
D gene: TRBD2
CDR3 DNA: TGCAGTGCTTCGACTAGCGATTACAATGAGCAGTTCTTC
CDR3 protein: CSASTSDYNEQFF

V gene: TRBV30
clone size: -
J gene: TRBJ2-5
D gene: -
CDR3 DNA: TGTGCCTGGGGCGCCTTGGGCGAGACCCAGTACTTC
CDR3 protein: CAWGALGETQYF

V gene: TRBV30
clone size: -
J gene: TRBJ2-5
D gene: -
CDR3 DNA: TGTGCCTGCCGCTTGGGGCAGGTCGGGGGAGAGGCCCAGTACTTC
CDR3 protein: CACRLGQVGGEAQYF

V gene: TRBV9
clone size: -
J gene: TRBJ2-7
D gene: -
CDR3 DNA: TGTGCCAGCAGAAAAGGAAACAGGGAAATGGGCTACGAGCAGTACTTC
CDR3 protein: CASRKGNREMGYEQYF

V gene: TRBV7-9
clone size: -
J gene: TRBJ2-2
D gene: -
CDR3 DNA: TGTGCCAGCAGCGCGGAAGGTGGAAAGAACACCGGGGAGCTGTTTTTT
CDR3 protein: CASSAEGGKNTGELFF

V gene: TRBV6-5
clone size: -
J gene: TRBJ2-7
D gene: -
CDR3 DNA: TGTGCCAGCAGTACCAGTGCGGGACGGCTATACGAGCAGTACTTC
CDR3 protein: CASSTSAGRLYEQYF

V gene: TRBV7-3
clone size: -
J gene: TRBJ1-6
D gene: -
CDR3 DNA: TGTGCCAGCAGCTTCCAGGGAAGGGATTCACCCCTCCACTTT
CDR3 protein: CASSFQGRDSPLHF

V gene: TRBV20-1
clone size: few
J gene: TRBJ2-5
D gene: -
CDR3 DNA: TGCAGTGCTAGAGATCCCTCCGGGGAGACCCAGTACTTC
CDR3 protein: CSARDPSGETQYF

V gene: TRBV13
clone size: many
J gene: TRBJ2-7
D gene: -
CDR3 DNA: TGTGCCAGCACCCTTGAGGTAGGCGAGCAGTACTTC
CDR3 protein: CASTLEVGEQYF

V gene: TRBV7-3
clone size: -
J gene: TRBJ2-7
D gene: -
CDR3 DNA: TGTGCCAGCAGCCCGTTAAGGACAAGGGCCTACGAGCAGTACTTC
CDR3 protein: CASSPLRTRAYEQYF

V gene: TRBV20-1
clone size: -
J gene: TRBJ2-5
D gene: TRBD2
CDR3 DNA: TGCAGTGCTAGAGATATAGCGGGCAACAGCCAAGAGACCCAGTACTTC
CDR3 protein: CSARDIAGNSQETQYF

V gene: TRBV2
clone size: -
J gene: TRBJ2-5
D gene: -
CDR3 DNA: TGTGCCAGCGTCGGGTCTCAAGAGACCCAGTACTTC
CDR3 protein: CASVGSQETQYF

V gene: TRBV19
clone size: -
J gene: TRBJ1-2
D gene: -
CDR3 DNA: TGTGCCAGTAGTACCACGGGACAAACCTATGGCTACACCTTC
CDR3 protein: CASSTTGQTYGYTF

V gene: TRBV6-1
clone size: -
J gene: TRBJ2-3
D gene: -
CDR3 DNA: TGTGCCAGCAGCGGGCGGGACCGACTCCGCACAGATACGCAGTATTTT
CDR3 protein: CASSGRDRLRTDTQYF

V gene: TRBV9
clone size: -
J gene: TRBJ1-5
D gene: -
CDR3 DNA: TGTGCCAGCAGCGTAGCTACGGCCGCCGAGCCCCAGCATTTT
CDR3 protein: CASSVATAAEPQHF

V gene: TRBV18
clone size: -
J gene: TRBJ1-4
D gene: -
CDR3 DNA: TGTGCCAGCTCTTACACTCAGGGGTCCGCTAATGAAAAACTGTTTTTT
CDR3 protein: CASSYTQGSANEKLFF

V gene: TRBV5-1
clone size: few
J gene: TRBJ2-3
D gene: TRBD2
CDR3 DNA: TGCGCCAGCAGCTTGTCGTCTAGCGGGGGTAGCGATACGCAGTATTTT
CDR3 protein: CASSLSSSGGSDTQYF

V gene: TRBV2
clone size: many
J gene: TRBJ2-3
D gene: -
CDR3 DNA: TGCGCCAGCGGAGAGGGGGGTACAGATACGCAGTATTTT
CDR3 protein: CASGEGGTDTQYF

V gene: TRBV27
clone size: few
J gene: TRBJ2-1
D gene: TRBD1
CDR3 DNA: TGTGCCACCAACCCTCGGGACAGGGTCTACAATGAGCAGTTCTTC
CDR3 protein: CATNPRDRVYNEQFF

V gene: TRBV7-9
clone size: -
J gene: TRBJ1-2
D gene: -
CDR3 DNA: TGTGCCAGCAGCAAAAAGGACAGCTATGGCTACACCTTC
CDR3 protein: CASSKKDSYGYTF

V gene: TRBV6-1
clone size: -
J gene: TRBJ2-1
D gene: TRBD1
CDR3 DNA: TGTGCCAGCCAGGGAACAGGGGGCCGCAATGAGCAGTTCTTC
CDR3 protein: CASQGTGGRNEQFF

V gene: TRBV5-5
clone size: few
J gene: TRBJ2-5
D gene: TRBD1
CDR3 DNA: TGTGCCAGCAGCAGTTGGACAGGGGAAGAGACCCAGTACTTC
CDR3 protein: CASSSWTGEETQYF

V gene: TRBV29-1
clone size: -
J gene: TRBJ2-1
D gene: -
CDR3 DNA: TGCAGCGTCTCCGAAGGAATAGCGTCCTTCAACAATGAGCAGTTCTTC
CDR3 protein: CSVSEGIASFNNEQFF

V gene: TRBV2
clone size: -
J gene: TRBJ2-1
D gene: -
CDR3 DNA: TGTGCCGCCTCGAGAGGGCTCTCCTACAATGAGCAGTTCTTC
CDR3 protein: CAASRGLSYNEQFF

V gene: TRBV3-1
clone size: -
J gene: TRBJ2-3
D gene: TRBD2
CDR3 DNA: TGTGCCAGCAGCCAAAATAGCGGGAGCACAGATACGCAGTATTTT
CDR3 protein: CASSQNSGSTDTQYF

V gene: TRBV5-1
clone size: many
J gene: TRBJ2-7
D gene: TRBD1
CDR3 DNA: TGCGCCAGCAGCGGGGGACAGAACTACGAGCAGTACTTC
CDR3 protein: CASSGGQNYEQYF

V gene: TRBV7-3
clone size: few
J gene: TRBJ2-3
D gene: TRBD1
CDR3 DNA: TGTGCCAGCAGCGCCGGGACAGGGATGGATACGCAGTATTTT
CDR3 protein: CASSAGTGMDTQYF

V gene: TRBV10-3
clone size: -
J gene: TRBJ2-2
D gene: TRBD2
CDR3 DNA: TGTGCCATTAGCCAAAGAAAAGCTAGCGGGAGGGTTGCCGGGGAGCTGTTTTTT
CDR3 protein: CAISQRKASGRVAGELFF

V gene: TRBV20-1
clone size: few
J gene: TRBJ2-7
D gene: -
CDR3 DNA: TGCAGTGCTAGAGAACCCGGGACGTACTACGAGCAGTACTTC
CDR3 protein: CSAREPGTYYEQYF

V gene: TRBV10-3
clone size: -
J gene: TRBJ2-1
D gene: TRBD2
CDR3 DNA: TGTGCCATCAGTGATCCCCCATCCCTAGCGGACTCCTACAATGAGCAGTTCTTC
CDR3 protein: CAISDPPSLADSYNEQFF

V gene: TRBV29-1
clone size: -
J gene: TRBJ1-4
D gene: -
CDR3 DNA: TGCAGCGTTGACGCCCCCCCTGAACTCGAGAAAACCGCAACTAATGAAAAACTGTTTTTT
CDR3 protein: CSVDAPPELEKTATNEKLFF

V gene: TRBV29-1
clone size: many
J gene: TRBJ2-7
D gene: TRBD2
CDR3 DNA: TGCAGCGTGTCCGGACTAGCGGGGTTAAGGGAGCAGTACTTC
CDR3 protein: CSVSGLAGLREQYF